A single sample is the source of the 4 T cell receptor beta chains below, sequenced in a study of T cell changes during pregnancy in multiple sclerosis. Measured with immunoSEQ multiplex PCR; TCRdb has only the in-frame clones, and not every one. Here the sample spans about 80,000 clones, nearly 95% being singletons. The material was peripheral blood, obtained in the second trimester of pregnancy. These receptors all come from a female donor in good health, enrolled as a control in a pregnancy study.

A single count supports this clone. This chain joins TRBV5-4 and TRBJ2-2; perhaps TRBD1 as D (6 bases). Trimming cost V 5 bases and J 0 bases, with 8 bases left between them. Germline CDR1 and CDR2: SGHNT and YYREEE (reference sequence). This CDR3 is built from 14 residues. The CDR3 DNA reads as TGTGCCAGCAGAGGACAGTCGAACACCGGGGAGCTGTTTTTT. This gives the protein CASRGQSNTGELFF.

CDR3 sequence: CASSYRQGAQETQYF. The CDR3 DNA follows: TGTGCCAGCTCTTACAGACAGGGGGCCCAAGAGACCCAGTACTTC. The chain uses TRBV18 and TRBJ2-5; 10 positions match TRBD1. The CDR3 sequence is 15 residues long. Germline V gives CDR1 KGHSH, CDR2 LQKENI. Trimming at V came to 6 bases and at J to 1 base, leaving 5 bases not matched to a gene. Looking up the rest from reference TRBV18 and TRBJ2-5 gives the full variable domain: NAGVMQNPRHLVRRRGQEARLRCSPMKGHSHVYWYRQLPEEGLKFMVYLQKENIIDESGMPKERFSAEFPKEGPSILRIQQVVRGDSAAYFCASSYRQGAQETQYFGPGTRLLVL.

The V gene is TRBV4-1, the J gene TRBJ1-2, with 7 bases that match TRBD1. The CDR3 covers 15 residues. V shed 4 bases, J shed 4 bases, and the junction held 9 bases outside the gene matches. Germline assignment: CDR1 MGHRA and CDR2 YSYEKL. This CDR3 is CASSPIFQGGYGYTF. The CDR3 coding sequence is TGCGCCAGCAGCCCCATCTTTCAGGGGGGCTATGGCTACACCTTC.

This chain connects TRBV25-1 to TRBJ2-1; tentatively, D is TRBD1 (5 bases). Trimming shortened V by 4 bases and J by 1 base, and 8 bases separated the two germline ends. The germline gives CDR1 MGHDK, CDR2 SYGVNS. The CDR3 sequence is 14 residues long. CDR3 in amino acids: CASSVQGSYNEQFF. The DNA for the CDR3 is TGTGCCAGCAGTGTCCAGGGTTCCTACAATGAGCAGTTCTTC.